Listed below are T cell receptor beta chains from one sample, sequenced in a study of blood T cell repertoires in COVID-19. Some clones are missing from TCRdb's copy, which holds only in-frame ones; the method was immunoSEQ multiplex PCR. The sample has 150,000 to 200,000 clones; about nine tenths are singletons. The sequencing sample was made of peripheral blood. These TCRs come from a woman between 55 and 75 years old who had recovered from COVID-19. CDR3s include the opening cysteine and the closing phenylalanine or tryptophan. A D gene is named only where the DNA matches it firmly. Expanded clones get a size class; other rows say once, few or many, or leave the size out.

clone size,D gene,V gene,J gene,CDR3 DNA,CDR3 protein
.,.,TRBV6-6,TRBJ1-2,TGTGCCAGCAGTCCCGACGGGGGTAACTATGGCTACACCTTC,CASSPDGGNYGYTF
.,.,TRBV5-1,TRBJ2-2,TGCGCCAGCAGCCGAGGGGGGAACACCGGGGAGCTGTTTTTT,CASSRGGNTGELFF
.,TRBD1,TRBV2,TRBJ2-2,TGTGCCAGCAGCAGGGACAGGAACACCGGGGAGCTGTTTTTT,CASSRDRNTGELFF
.,TRBD2,TRBV28,TRBJ2-3,TGTGCCAGCTCTAGCGGGGGAATAGATACGCAGTATTTT,CASSSGGIDTQYF
.,TRBD2,TRBV28,TRBJ2-7,TGTGCCAGCAGTTCCCGGGGGACTACCTACGAGCAGTACTTC,CASSSRGTTYEQYF
.,.,TRBV4-3,TRBJ2-7,TGCGCCAGCAGCCAAGACCTGAGACAGGAAGCCTACGAGCAGTACTTC,CASSQDLRQEAYEQYF
.,.,TRBV19,TRBJ1-6,TGTGCCAGTAGTATCTCCGGGGCCGCGGGGGATTCACCCCTCCACTTT,CASSISGAAGDSPLHF
.,.,TRBV4-1,TRBJ1-3,TGCGCCAGCAGCCAAGGAATCGCGGCCTTCTCTGGAAACACCATATATTTT,CASSQGIAAFSGNTIYF
few,.,TRBV5-6,TRBJ1-2,TGTGCCAGCAGCTCCCCGCAGGGGGGCTACACCTTC,CASSSPQGGYTF
.,TRBD2,TRBV4-1,TRBJ2-5,TGCGCCAGCAGCCAAGTTCCCCCGGGACTAGCGGAAGAGACCCAGTACTTC,CASSQVPPGLAEETQYF
.,.,TRBV10-1,TRBJ1-2,TGCGCCAGCAGTACAGGGCCGGAATATGGCTACACCTTC,CASSTGPEYGYTF
.,TRBD1,TRBV9,TRBJ1-3,TGTGCCAGCAGCCTCGGGACAGAAGGAAACACCATATATTTT,CASSLGTEGNTIYF
.,TRBD1,TRBV19,TRBJ2-7,TGTGCCAGTAGTCGGGACAGTACCTACGAGCAGTACTTC,CASSRDSTYEQYF